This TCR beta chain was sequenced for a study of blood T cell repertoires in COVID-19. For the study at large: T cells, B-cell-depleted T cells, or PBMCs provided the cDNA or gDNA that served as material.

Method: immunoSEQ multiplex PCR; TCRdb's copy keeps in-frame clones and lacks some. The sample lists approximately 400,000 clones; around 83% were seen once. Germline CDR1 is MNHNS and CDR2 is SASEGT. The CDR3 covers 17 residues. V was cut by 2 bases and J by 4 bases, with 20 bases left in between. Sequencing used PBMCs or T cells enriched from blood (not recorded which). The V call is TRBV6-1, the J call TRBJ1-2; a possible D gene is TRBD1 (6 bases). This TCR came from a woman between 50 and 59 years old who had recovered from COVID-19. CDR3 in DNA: TGTGCCAGCAGTGAACGGGCAGGGGCGAGTACCAGCTATGGCTACACCTTC. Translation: CASSERAGASTSYGYTF.